One sample yielded the 12 T cell receptor beta chains listed below, sequenced in a study of cytomegalovirus exposure and HLA in healthy donors. Primers: 60 Vbeta forward and 13 Jbeta reverse. TCRdb keeps only in-frame clones here, not all; method: immunoSEQ multiplex PCR. The sample yields 140,000 or so clones, 70% seen once. Source material: PBMCs. The receptors shown here come from a woman between 25 and 40 years old in good health and CMV-seronegative.

DNA of the CDR3: TGTGCCAGCAACTCAGGGCAGTCCAATAGCAATCAGCCCCAGCATTTT. This gives the protein CASNSGQSNSNQPQHF. V and J are TRBV5-8 and TRBJ1-5, with D possibly matching TRBD1 (5 bases). V lost 6 bases and J lost 0, with 16 bases in between. The germline V gene has CDR1 SGHTS and CDR2 YDEGEE. The CDR3 contains 16 residues. Combining the CDR3 with reference TRBV5-8 and TRBJ1-5 gives the whole variable domain EAGVTQSPTHLIKTRGQQATLRCSPISGHTSVYWYQQALGLGLQFLLWYDEGEERNRGNFPPRFSGRQFPNYSSELNVNALELEDSALYLCASNSGQSNSNQPQHFGDGTRLSIL.

J is TRBJ2-5 and V is TRBV5-1, with D hard to call. Germline CDR1 is SGHRS and CDR2 is YFSETQ. This CDR3 is built from 14 residues. The ends were cut back, 0 bases at V and 5 bases at J, with 11 bases in the middle. In nucleotides, the CDR3 is TGCGCCAGCAGCTTGGCCCCAGGCTTGGAGACCCAGTACTTC. Protein product: CASSLAPGLETQYF.

A note on this clone: Germline and junction disagree at one end, which may indicate a read error. This sequence joins TRBV7-9 and TRBJ2-1; D unresolved. The CDR3 contains 13 residues. Germline-derived CDR1 and CDR2 are SEHNR and FQNEAQ (reference sequence). CDR3 in amino acids: CSSSFPIYNEQFF. For the CDR3, the DNA is TGTTCCAGCAGCTTCCCCATTTACAATGAGCAGTTCTTC. Full variable domain (outside the CDR3, taken from reference TRBV7-9 and TRBJ2-1): DTGVSQNPRHKITKRGQNVTFRCDPISEHNRLYWYRQTLGQGPEFLTYFQNEAQLEKSRLLSDRFSAERPKGSFSTLEIQRTEQGDSAMYLCSSSFPIYNEQFFGPGTRLTVL.

The J gene is TRBJ2-5, the V gene TRBV5-1; TRBD1 matches 9 bases. Germline CDR1 is SGHRS and CDR2 is YFSETQ. Germline trimming cut 5 bases from V and 11 bases from J; bases unmatched to any gene: 19. The length of the CDR3 is 16 residues. CDR3 loop: CASSPTTGTGIGEQYF. The CDR3 DNA follows: TGCGCCAGCAGTCCCACCACCGGGACAGGGATTGGTGAGCAGTACTTC.

The chain joins TRBV2 to TRBJ2-6; 8 nucleotides agree with TRBD1. Per germline, CDR1 SNHLY and CDR2 FYNNEI. The V segment lost 3 bases and the J segment 0 bases; nucleotides outside the gene matches: 7. CDR3 length: 18 amino acids. The CDR3: CASSDVGQVFSGANVLTF. As DNA, the CDR3 is TGTGCCAGCAGTGATGTGGGACAGGTGTTCTCTGGGGCCAACGTCCTGACTTTC.

In regard to this clone: A read error may account for a junction end that differs from germline. The CDR3 spells CASSLGAGAQETQYF. The DNA for the CDR3 is TGTGCTAGCAGCTTAGGGGCAGGGGCCCAAGAGACCCAGTACTTC. The rearrangement uses TRBV7-7 and TRBJ2-5, with TRBD1 as a possible D gene (6 bases). CDR3 size: 15 residues. From germline, CDR1 is SSHAT and CDR2 FNYEAQ (reference sequence).

The J gene is TRBJ2-4, the V gene TRBV7-2; 13 bases align to TRBD2. Germline-derived CDR1 and CDR2 are SGHTA and FQGNSA. This CDR3 is built from 15 residues. V was pared by 5 bases and J by 6 bases, with 4 bases of the junction left unmatched. CDR3 protein: CASSPTSGGLNIQYF. The CDR3 region has the DNA TGTGCCAGCAGCCCGACTAGCGGGGGGTTAAACATTCAGTACTTC.

This clone has only a few counts. Here the CDR3 reads CASSTPGLETDTQYF. The CDR3 DNA follows: TGTGCCAGCAGCACGCCGGGACTAGAGACAGATACGCAGTATTTT. The genes are TRBV9 and TRBJ2-3; 8 positions match TRBD2. This CDR3 contains 15 residues. CDR1 SGDLS and CDR2 YYNGEE come from the germline V gene. V shed 4 bases, J shed 3 bases, and the junction held 7 bases outside the gene matches.

This chain joins TRBV28 and TRBJ1-2; TRBD1 matches 12 bases. Trimming cost V 10 bases and J 5 bases; bases outside gene matches: 8. There are 14 residues in the CDR3. Germline CDR1 reads MDHEN; CDR2 reads SYDVKM. The CDR3 sequence is CAISGQGAWYGYTF. The DNA for the CDR3 is TGTGCCATATCGGGACAGGGGGCATGGTATGGCTACACCTTC.

This chain connects TRBV19 to TRBJ2-5, with 7 bases lining up with TRBD1. V trimming: 6 bases; J trimming: 1 base; junction bases outside the gene matches: 11. The CDR3 runs 16 residues. Germline V gives CDR1 LNHDA, CDR2 SQIVND (reference sequence). CDR3 protein: CASSLTGTALQETQYF. The CDR3 DNA follows: TGTGCCAGTAGCCTAACCGGGACAGCGCTCCAAGAGACCCAGTACTTC.

This clone was recorded a few times. This rearrangement joins TRBV9 to TRBJ2-7, with TRBD1 matching over 9 bases. Germline lookup yields CDR1 SGDLS and CDR2 YYNGEE. V lost 2 bases and J lost 3; bases outside the gene matches: 6. The CDR3 is 15 amino acids. The CDR3 DNA follows: TGTGCCAGCAGCGTTGGACAGGGGAGTAACTACGAGCAGTACTTC. Protein sequence: CASSVGQGSNYEQYF. Combining the CDR3 with reference TRBV9 and TRBJ2-7 gives the whole variable domain DSGVTQTPKHLITATGQRVTLRCSPRSGDLSVYWYQQSLDQGLQFLIQYYNGEERAKGNILERFSAQQFPDLHSELNLSSLELGDSALYFCASSVGQGSNYEQYFGPGTRLTVT.

The chain is built from TRBV7-2 and TRBJ1-1, with 7 bases lining up with TRBD1. CDR3 size: 14 residues. Germline CDR1 and CDR2: SGHTA and FQGNSA. Trimming took 6 bases from V and 0 from J; bases not matched to a gene: 4. The CDR3 region has the DNA TGTGCCAGCAGTATCGGGACAGTGAACACTGAAGCTTTCTTT. It specifies CASSIGTVNTEAFF.